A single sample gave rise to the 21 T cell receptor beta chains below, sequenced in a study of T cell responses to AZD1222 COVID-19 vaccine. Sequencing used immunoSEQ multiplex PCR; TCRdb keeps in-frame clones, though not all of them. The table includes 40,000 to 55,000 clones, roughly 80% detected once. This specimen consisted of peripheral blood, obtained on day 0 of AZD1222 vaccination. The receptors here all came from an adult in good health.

The CDR3 loop reads CASSLLRERRDTGELFF. The DNA for the CDR3 is TGTGCCAGCAGCTTATTAAGGGAGCGTCGAGACACCGGGGAGCTGTTTTTT. The chain joins TRBV7-9 to TRBJ2-2; perhaps TRBD2 as D (5 bases). Germline-derived CDR1 and CDR2 are SEHNR and FQNEAQ (reference sequence). V was clipped by 2 bases and J by 3 bases, with 16 bases between them. The CDR3 extends over 17 amino acids. The variable domain in full, completed from reference TRBV7-9 and TRBJ2-2, reads DTGVSQNPRHKITKRGQNVTFRCDPISEHNRLYWYRQTLGQGPEFLTYFQNEAQLEKSRLLSDRFSAERPKGSFSTLEIQRTEQGDSAMYLCASSLLRERRDTGELFFGEGSRLTVL.

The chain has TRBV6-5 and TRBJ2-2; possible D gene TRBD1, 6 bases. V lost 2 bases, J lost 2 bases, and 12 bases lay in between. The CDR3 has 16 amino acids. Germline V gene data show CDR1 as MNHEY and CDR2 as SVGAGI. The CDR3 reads CASSYLDSINTGELFF. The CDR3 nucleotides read TGTGCCAGCAGTTACCTGGACAGTATTAACACCGGGGAGCTGTTTTTT.

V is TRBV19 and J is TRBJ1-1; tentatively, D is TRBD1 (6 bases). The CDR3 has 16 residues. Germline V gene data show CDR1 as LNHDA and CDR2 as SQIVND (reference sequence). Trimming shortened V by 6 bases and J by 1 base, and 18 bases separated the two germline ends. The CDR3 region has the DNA TGTGCCAGTAGAGGGGGTTCCCATGGAGGGAACACTGAAGCTTTCTTT. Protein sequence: CASRGGSHGGNTEAFF.

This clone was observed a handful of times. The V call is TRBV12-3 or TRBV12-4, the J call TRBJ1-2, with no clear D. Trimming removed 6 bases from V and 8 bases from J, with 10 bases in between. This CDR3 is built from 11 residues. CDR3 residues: CASRQTRGYTF. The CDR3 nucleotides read TGTGCCAGCAGACAGACCCGAGGCTACACCTTC.

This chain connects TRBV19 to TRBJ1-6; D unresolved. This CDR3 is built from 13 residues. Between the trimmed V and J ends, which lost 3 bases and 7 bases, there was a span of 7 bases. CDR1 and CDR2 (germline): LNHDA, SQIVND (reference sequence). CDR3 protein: CASSIIGNSPLHF. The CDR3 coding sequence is TGTGCCAGTAGTATCATTGGAAATTCACCCCTCCACTTT.

CDR3 in DNA: TGTGCCAGCTGCTCTAGGAAGCTCTCCTACAATGAGCAGTTCTTC. It yields the protein CASCSRKLSYNEQFF. The chain joins TRBV25-1 to TRBJ2-1; D gene ambiguous. The CDR3 is 15 amino acids. V gave up 8 bases and J gave up 0 bases, with 14 bases separating them. The germline V gene has CDR1 MGHDK and CDR2 SYGVNS.

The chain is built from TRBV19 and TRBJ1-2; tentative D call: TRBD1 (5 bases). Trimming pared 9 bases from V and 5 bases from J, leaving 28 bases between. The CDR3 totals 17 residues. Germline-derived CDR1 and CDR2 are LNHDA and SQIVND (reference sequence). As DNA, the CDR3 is TGTGCCAGCATCGGGGGAAAGAGTCAGGTTGGAGGGTATGGCTACACCTTC. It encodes CASIGGKSQVGGYGYTF.

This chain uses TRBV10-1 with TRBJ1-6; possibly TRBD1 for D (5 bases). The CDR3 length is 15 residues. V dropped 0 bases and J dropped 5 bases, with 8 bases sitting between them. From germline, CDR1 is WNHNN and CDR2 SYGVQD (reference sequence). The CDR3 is CASSESAGNNSPLHF. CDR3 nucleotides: TGCGCCAGCAGTGAGTCTGCAGGGAATAATTCACCCCTCCACTTT.

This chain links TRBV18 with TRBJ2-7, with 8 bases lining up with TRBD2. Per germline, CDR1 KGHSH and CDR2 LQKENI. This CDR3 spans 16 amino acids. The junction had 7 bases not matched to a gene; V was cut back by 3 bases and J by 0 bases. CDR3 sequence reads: CASSPQRGPSSYEQYF. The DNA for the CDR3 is TGTGCCAGCTCACCCCAGCGGGGGCCGAGCTCCTACGAGCAGTACTTC. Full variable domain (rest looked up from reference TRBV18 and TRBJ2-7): NAGVMQNPRHLVRRRGQEARLRCSPMKGHSHVYWYRQLPEEGLKFMVYLQKENIIDESGMPKERFSAEFPKEGPSILRIQQVVRGDSAAYFCASSPQRGPSSYEQYFGPGTRLTVT.

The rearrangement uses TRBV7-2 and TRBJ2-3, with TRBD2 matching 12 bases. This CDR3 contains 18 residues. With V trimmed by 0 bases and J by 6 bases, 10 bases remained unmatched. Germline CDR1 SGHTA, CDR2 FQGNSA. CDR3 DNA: TGTGCCAGCAGCTTAGCGCCGGCTAGCGGGGGGGCCCGGGATACGCAGTATTTT. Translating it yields CASSLAPASGGARDTQYF.

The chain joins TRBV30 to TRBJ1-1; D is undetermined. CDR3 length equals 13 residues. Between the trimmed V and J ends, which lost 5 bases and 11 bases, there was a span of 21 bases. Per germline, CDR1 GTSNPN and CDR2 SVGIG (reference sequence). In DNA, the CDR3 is TGTGCCTGGCGAAGGGTCGGACGGCCCGGTGCTTTCTTT. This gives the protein CAWRRVGRPGAFF.

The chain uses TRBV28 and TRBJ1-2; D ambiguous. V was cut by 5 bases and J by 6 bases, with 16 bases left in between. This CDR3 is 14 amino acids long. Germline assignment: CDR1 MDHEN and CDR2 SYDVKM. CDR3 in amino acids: CASSPPGPGNGYTF. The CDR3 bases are TGTGCCAGCAGTCCTCCGGGTCCGGGGAATGGCTACACCTTC.

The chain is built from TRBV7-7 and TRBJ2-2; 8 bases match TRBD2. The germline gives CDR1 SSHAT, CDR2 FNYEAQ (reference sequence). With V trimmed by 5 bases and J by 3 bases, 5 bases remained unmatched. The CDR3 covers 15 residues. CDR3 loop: CASSPSGGDTGELFF. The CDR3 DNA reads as TGTGCCAGCAGCCCGAGCGGGGGAGACACCGGGGAGCTGTTTTTT.

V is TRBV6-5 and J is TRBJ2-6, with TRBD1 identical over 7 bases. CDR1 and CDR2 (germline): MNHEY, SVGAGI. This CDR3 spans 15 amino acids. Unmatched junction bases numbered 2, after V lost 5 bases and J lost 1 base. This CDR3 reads CASSMTGSGANVLTF. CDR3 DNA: TGTGCCAGCAGTATGACAGGGTCTGGGGCCAACGTCCTGACTTTC.

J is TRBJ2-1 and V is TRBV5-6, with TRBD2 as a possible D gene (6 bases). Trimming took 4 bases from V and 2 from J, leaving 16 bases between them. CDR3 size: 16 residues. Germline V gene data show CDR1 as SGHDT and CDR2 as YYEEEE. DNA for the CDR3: TGTGCCAGCAGCCCGGGGGTGGGCTGGACCTACAATGAGCAGTTCTTC. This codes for CASSPGVGWTYNEQFF. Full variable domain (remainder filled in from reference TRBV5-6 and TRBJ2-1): DAGVTQSPTHLIKTRGQQVTLRCSPKSGHDTVSWYQQALGQGPQFIFQYYEEEERQRGNFPDRFSGHQFPNYSSELNVNALLLGDSALYLCASSPGVGWTYNEQFFGPGTRLTVL.

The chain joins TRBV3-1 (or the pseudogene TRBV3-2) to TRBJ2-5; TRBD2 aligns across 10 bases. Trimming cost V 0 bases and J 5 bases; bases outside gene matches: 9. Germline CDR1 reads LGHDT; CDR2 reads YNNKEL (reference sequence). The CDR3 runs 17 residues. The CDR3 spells CASSQDPSGGALETQYF. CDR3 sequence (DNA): TGTGCCAGCAGCCAAGATCCCAGCGGGGGGGCCTTGGAGACCCAGTACTTC.

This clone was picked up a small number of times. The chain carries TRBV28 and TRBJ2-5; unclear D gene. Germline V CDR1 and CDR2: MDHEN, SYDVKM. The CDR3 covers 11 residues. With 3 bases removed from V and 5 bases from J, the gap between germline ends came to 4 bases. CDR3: CASSLGETQYF. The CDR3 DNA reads TGTGCCAGCAGTTTGGGGGAGACCCAGTACTTC.

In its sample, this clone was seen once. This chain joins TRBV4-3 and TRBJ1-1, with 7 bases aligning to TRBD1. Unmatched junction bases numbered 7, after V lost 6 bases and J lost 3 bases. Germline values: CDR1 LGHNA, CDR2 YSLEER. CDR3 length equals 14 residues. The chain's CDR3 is CASSRNTGDTEAFF. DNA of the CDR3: TGCGCCAGCAGTAGAAATACAGGGGACACTGAAGCTTTCTTT.

The CDR3, as DNA: TGTGCCAGCAAACCACAGGGGGCGGGGACCGGGGAGCTGTTTTTT. Its protein is CASKPQGAGTGELFF. The rearrangement joins TRBV6-5 to TRBJ2-2; 9 bases line up with TRBD1. The V and J ends lost 7 bases and 5 bases, in that order; junction bases with no gene match: 8. CDR1 MNHEY and CDR2 SVGAGI come from the germline V gene. The CDR3 consists of 15 residues.

CDR3 in amino acids: CAISERLAGQGNIQYF. The DNA of the CDR3 is TGTGCCATCAGTGAAAGGCTAGCGGGGCAGGGGAACATTCAGTACTTC. This sequence joins TRBV10-3 and TRBJ2-4; 9 bases map to TRBD2. Looked up from germline, CDR1 is ENHRY and CDR2 is SYGVKD. The CDR3 extends over 16 amino acids. The ends lost 3 bases at V and 7 bases at J; junction bases unmatched: 10.

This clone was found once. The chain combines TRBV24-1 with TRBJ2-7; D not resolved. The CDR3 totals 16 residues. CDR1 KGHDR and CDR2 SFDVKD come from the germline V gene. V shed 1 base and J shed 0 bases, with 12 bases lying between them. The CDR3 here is CATSDFKGMNSYEQYF. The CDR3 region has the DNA TGTGCCACCAGTGATTTCAAGGGAATGAACTCCTACGAGCAGTACTTC.